This section outlines one T cell receptor beta chain sequence together with its context. The source of the sample is a study of blood T cell repertoires in COVID-19. The assay was immunoSEQ multiplex PCR, and TCRdb's table has in-frame clones only and misses some. In the table there are some 89,000 clones, around 82% of which are singletons. Per the germline V gene, CDR1 is MNHEY and CDR2 is SVGAGI. The V segment lost 5 bases and the J segment 0 bases; nucleotides outside the gene matches: 3. The CDR3 loop spans 14 amino acids. Sample: peripheral blood. The chain employs TRBV6-5 and TRBJ1-1, with 7 nucleotides matching TRBD1. The sequence was collected from a woman aged 80 or older with acute or convalescent COVID-19. CDR3 region: CASSRTGMNTEAFF. CDR3 sequence (DNA): TGTGCCAGCAGTCGGACAGGCATGAACACTGAAGCTTTCTTT.